Listed here is a single TCR beta chain. These data originate in a study of cytomegalovirus exposure and HLA in healthy donors. Study context: Samples from HLA-typed donors yielded about 85 million unique TCRs in an early data release. Genotyping showed around 80% of 300 to 450 donors falling in the Caucasian-associated ancestry cluster.

At collection, donors were nominally healthy, but unrecorded immune exposures were probable. Deletions cut 4 bases from V and 7 bases from J, with 11 bases between. The CDR3 contains 13 residues. Germline V gene data show CDR1 as SGHRS and CDR2 as YFSETQ. 60 Vbeta and 13 Jbeta primers were used in PCR. In the original workflow: In a later analysis, 75 million to 95 million unique TCR beta chains included roughly 11 million shared by two or more donors. The method was immunoSEQ multiplex PCR; TCRdb's version includes in-frame clones alone and lacks a portion of them. From that table come the V and J calls and clone size; the DNA was used to work out D and trimming. The sample carries 170,000 or so clones, approximately 80% recorded once.

The chain couples TRBV5-1 to TRBJ2-2; possibly TRBD2 for D (6 bases). The receptor was derived from a male donor in good health and CMV-seropositive. Sequencing was carried out using PBMCs. As DNA, the CDR3 is TGCGCCAGCAGCGAGCCGGGGGTCGGGGAGCTGTTTTTT. Translating gives CASSEPGVGELFF.